These 17 T cell receptor beta chains came from one sample sequenced in a study of CD8 T cells in Susac syndrome (dated by TCRdb to the late 2010s). Libraries came from the immunoSEQ multiplex PCR assay. RNA was extracted using the RNeasy kit, and roughly 0.45 to 1 microgram was reverse transcribed with random hexamers. Using fastp trimming at Q25 and MiXCR clonotype assembly, TCRdb reanalyzed the public sequencing data and kept in-frame beta chains. Every entry covers one CDR3 protein and lists the most common genes and DNA from its rows. The sample profile shows about 190,000 distinct CDR3 sequences; around 95% of them were found once. Of the sample, around 0.1% is held by the ten largest clones. The sample was CD4+ T cells from PBMCs. Receptor source: a human donor with Susac syndrome.

The chain carries TRBV6-5 and TRBJ1-3; maybe TRBD1 (5 bases). The V gene lost 2 bases and the J gene lost 2 bases, with 10 bases spanning the gap. The germline CDR1 and CDR2 sequences are MNHEY and SVGAGI. There are 15 residues in the CDR3. The CDR3 loop is CASSYGSGAGNTIYF. In nucleotides, the CDR3 is TGTGCCAGCAGTTACGGGTCGGGGGCTGGAAACACCATATATTTT.

The chain recombines TRBV2 with TRBJ1-1; D is undetermined. V lost 7 bases, J lost 3 bases, and 6 bases lay in between. There are 11 residues in the CDR3. Per the germline V gene, CDR1 is SNHLY and CDR2 is FYNNEI. This CDR3 reads CASNPYTEAFF. In DNA form, the CDR3 reads TGTGCCAGCAACCCGTACACTGAAGCTTTCTTT. The full variable domain, completed using reference TRBV2 and TRBJ1-1, is EPEVTQTPSHQVTQMGQEVILRCVPISNHLYFYWYRQILGQKVEFLVSFYNNEISEKSEIFDDQFSVERPDGSNFTLKIRSTKLEDSAMYFCASNPYTEAFFGQGTRLTVV.

This sequence joins TRBV24-1 and TRBJ2-3; 8 nucleotides agree with TRBD1. This CDR3 is 15 amino acids long. Looked up from germline, CDR1 is KGHDR and CDR2 is SFDVKD. Trimming took 2 bases from V and 1 from J; bases not matched to a gene: 1. The CDR3 is CATSDWGQGTDTQYF. Here the CDR3 DNA reads TGTGCCACCAGTGATTGGGGACAGGGCACAGATACGCAGTATTTT.

This chain uses TRBV6-5 with TRBJ2-5; maybe TRBD1 (5 bases). Trimming removed 0 bases from V and 3 bases from J, with 8 bases in between. The CDR3 is made up of 14 amino acids. Per the germline V gene, CDR1 is MNHEY and CDR2 is SVGAGI. CDR3 sequence: CASSYSGDEETQYF. The CDR3 bases are TGTGCCAGCAGTTACTCAGGGGATGAAGAGACCCAGTACTTC.

This chain uses TRBV30 with TRBJ2-2; D call uncertain. Germline loops: CDR1 GTSNPN, CDR2 SVGIG (reference sequence). CDR3 length: 12 residues. Trimming stripped 8 bases from V and 2 bases from J, with 9 bases between. DNA for the CDR3: TGTGCCCGGCTGCTTAACACCGGGGAGCTGTTTTTT. Translated, it gives CARLLNTGELFF. Drawing the rest from reference TRBV30 and TRBJ2-2, the complete variable domain is SQTIHQWPATLVQPVGSPLSLECTVEGTSNPNLYWYRQAAGRGLQLLFYSVGIGQISSEVPQNLSASRPQDRQFILSSKKLLLSDSGFYLCARLLNTGELFFGEGSRLTVL.

The chain has TRBV12-3 or TRBV12-4 and TRBJ2-2, with D unclear. The CDR3 loop spans 11 amino acids. V was pared by 7 bases and J by 6 bases, with 6 bases between. In DNA, the CDR3 is TGTGCCAGCACTGAAGCCGGGGAGCTGTTTTTT. Its protein is CASTEAGELFF.

The V and J genes are TRBV5-1 and TRBJ2-5; D may be TRBD1 or TRBD2 (6 bases each). V lost 2 bases and J 9 bases, leaving 8 bases between the germline ends. The CDR3 loop spans 11 amino acids. Looked up from germline, CDR1 is SGHRS and CDR2 is YFSETQ. The DNA of the CDR3 is TGCGCCAGCAGCTTAAGGGGGGCCCAGTACTTC. Translating it yields CASSLRGAQYF. Looking up the rest from reference TRBV5-1 and TRBJ2-5 gives the full variable domain: KAGVTQTPRYLIKTRGQQVTLSCSPISGHRSVSWYQQTPGQGLQFLFEYFSETQRNKGNFPGRFSGRQFSNSRSEMNVSTLELGDSALYLCASSLRGAQYFGPGTRLLVL.

The gene calls are TRBV12-3 or TRBV12-4 and TRBJ2-3, with 14 bases matching TRBD2. The CDR3 is 15 amino acids. Germline trimming cut 6 bases from V and 7 bases from J; bases unmatched to any gene: 6. The CDR3 nucleotides are TGTGCCAGCAGACTCGGGACTAGCGGGGGTTATACGCAGTATTTT. It specifies CASRLGTSGGYTQYF.

V and J are TRBV29-1 and TRBJ2-7, with 11 nucleotides matching TRBD1. Germline V gene data show CDR1 as SQVTM and CDR2 as ANQGSEA. After removal of 6 bases from V and 0 bases from J, the junction contained 7 bases not matched to a gene. This CDR3 has 15 amino acids. This CDR3 reads CSVAGTGGTSYEQYF. The CDR3, as DNA: TGCAGCGTCGCCGGGACAGGGGGGACCTCCTACGAGCAGTACTTC.

This chain joins TRBV6-6 and TRBJ1-2; 8 nucleotides align to TRBD1. The V gene's germline CDR1 is MNHNY and CDR2 SVGAGI (reference sequence). The junction had 4 bases not matched to a gene; V was cut back by 2 bases and J by 5 bases. The CDR3 covers 14 residues. CDR3 sequence: CASSYPTGVYGYTF. CDR3 sequence (DNA): TGTGCCAGCAGTTACCCGACAGGGGTTTATGGCTACACCTTC.

V gene TRBV14 combines with J gene TRBJ2-1; D not resolved. Germline V gene sequence: CDR1 SGHDN, CDR2 FVKESK. V lost 4 bases and J 0 bases, leaving 7 bases between the germline ends. The CDR3 is 14 residues long. The CDR3 here is CASSPHSSYNEQFF. The CDR3 nucleotides are TGTGCCAGCAGCCCACATAGCTCCTACAATGAGCAGTTCTTC.

The chain carries TRBV20-1 and TRBJ2-5, with 9 bases aligning to TRBD2. Germline CDR1 and CDR2: DFQATT and SNEGSKA (reference sequence). V was clipped by 5 bases and J by 4 bases; unmatched bases: 8. CDR3 length equals 14 residues. The CDR3 sequence: CSAPLRGGLETQYF. CDR3 sequence (DNA): TGCAGTGCTCCCTTGCGGGGGGGCCTAGAGACCCAGTACTTC.

The V call is TRBV5-6, the J call TRBJ2-7, with D unresolved. The CDR3 runs to 12 residues. Germline V gene sequence: CDR1 SGHDT, CDR2 YYEEEE. V lost 2 bases and J lost 4, with 7 bases in between. DNA for the CDR3: TGTGCCAGCAGCTTCCTTCAATACGAGCAGTACTTC. Protein sequence: CASSFLQYEQYF.

The chain has TRBV5-4 and TRBJ2-7, with 8 bases that match TRBD1. CDR3 size: 14 residues. The V gene's germline CDR1 is SGHNT and CDR2 YYREEE (reference sequence). With V trimmed by 4 bases and J by 4 bases, 7 bases remained unmatched. The CDR3 spells CASSPGQEFYEQYF. In nucleotides, the CDR3 is TGTGCCAGCAGCCCGGGACAGGAGTTTTACGAGCAGTACTTC.

The V call is TRBV2, the J call TRBJ1-2; the D gene is possibly TRBD1 (5 bases). The V end was cut by 6 bases, the J end by 4 bases, with 12 bases between. Germline values: CDR1 SNHLY, CDR2 FYNNEI. CDR3 length: 13 residues. In DNA, the CDR3 is TGTGCCAGCAGCACGGGACGGTCCTATGGCTACACCTTC. Its translation is CASSTGRSYGYTF.

The rearrangement links TRBV12-3 or TRBV12-4 to TRBJ2-6, with D unclear. Trimming took 6 bases from V and 3 from J, leaving 15 bases between them. The CDR3 length is 16 residues. The CDR3 nucleotides are TGTGCCAGCAGCCCAGGCCCCCTTGGTGGGGCCAACGTCCTGACTTTC. Encoded protein: CASSPGPLGGANVLTF.

The chain combines TRBV5-1 with TRBJ1-5; no clear D gene. The CDR3 length is 13 residues. CDR1 is SGHRS, CDR2 YFSETQ, per germline. V lost 5 bases and J lost 0, with 6 bases in between. CDR3 DNA: TGCGCCAGCAGGGTAGATAGCAATCAGCCCCAGCATTTT. It yields the protein CASRVDSNQPQHF.